The 12 T cell receptor beta chains in this list originate from one sample, sequenced in a study of T cells in Graves' hyperthyroidism and ophthalmopathy. Amplification of TCR beta CDR3 regions used RNA as the template. Primed by the HTBI set, a first-round RT-PCR was run on the TCR CDR3. TCRdb recomputed calls from the multiplex PCR reads with MiXCR, one row per CDR3 protein. The sample consists of roughly 750,000 distinct CDR3 sequences, roughly 15% of them appearing once. Sequencing input: blood. The receptors derive from a man younger than 35 with Graves' hyperthyroidism.

The sample holds many counts of this clonotype. The chain employs TRBV24-1 and TRBJ2-1; 12 positions match TRBD1. Trimming at V came to 0 bases and at J to 8 bases, leaving 4 bases not matched to a gene. Germline V gene sequence: CDR1 KGHDR, CDR2 SFDVKD. This CDR3 comprises 16 residues. The CDR3 protein is CATSDLVGTGGYEQFF. The CDR3 coding sequence is TGTGCCACCAGTGATTTGGTTGGGACAGGGGGCTATGAGCAGTTCTTC.

The chain combines TRBV20-1 with TRBJ1-4, with D tentatively TRBD1 (5 bases). V was shortened by 5 bases and J by 2 bases, with 12 bases between the two germline ends. In germline, CDR1 is DFQATT, CDR2 SNEGSKA (reference sequence). The CDR3 is 14 amino acids. CDR3 coding DNA: TGCAGTGCTGGGGGGACGGCGACTAATGAAAAACTGTTTTTT. Translation gives CSAGGTATNEKLFF.

The sample holds one count of this clonotype. The V gene is TRBV3-1, the J gene TRBJ2-7; D may be TRBD2 (6 bases). CDR3 length: 16 residues. Per the germline V gene, CDR1 is LGHDT and CDR2 is YNNKEL (reference sequence). Trimming took off 1 base at V and 0 bases at J, with 13 bases between the two ends. The CDR3 protein is CASSQGGTYSSYEQYF. CDR3 nucleotide sequence: TGTGCCAGCAGCCAAGGAGGGACTTACAGCTCCTACGAGCAGTACTTC.

This clonotype was seen at least ten times. This sequence joins TRBV6-1 and TRBJ2-1; D is possibly TRBD2 (5 bases). Trimming removed 6 bases at V and 8 bases at J, with 20 bases between. This CDR3 has 15 amino acids. Germline V CDR1 and CDR2: MNHNS, SASEGT. The DNA for the CDR3 is TGTGCCAGCAGCCCCGGTGAGGGCGGTTACGATGAGCAGTTCTTC. Protein product: CASSPGEGGYDEQFF.

This clonotype has a count of ten or more. The V gene is TRBV11-2, the J gene TRBJ2-7; 7 positions match TRBD2. The CDR3 length is 12 residues. CDR1 is SGHAT and CDR2 is FQNNGV in the germline V gene. The trim removed 5 bases at V and 5 bases at J, leaving 3 bases unmatched. The CDR3 loop reads CASSPGTNEQYF. CDR3 in DNA: TGTGCCAGCAGCCCCGGGACTAACGAGCAGTACTTC.

There are a few counts of this clonotype. The rearrangement links TRBV28 to TRBJ2-2; the match to TRBD1 covers 11 bases. Trimming took 9 bases from V and 3 from J; bases not matched to a gene: 9. This CDR3 has 16 residues. Germline V gene data show CDR1 as MDHEN and CDR2 as SYDVKM. The CDR3 region is CARGQGVRYDTGELFF. The CDR3 DNA sequence: TGTGCCAGGGGACAGGGGGTTCGTTATGACACCGGGGAGCTGTTTTTT.

This clonotype was seen repeatedly, ten times or more. The CDR3 loop reads CASSPGQSSSYEQYF. Written as DNA, the CDR3 is TGTGCCAGCAGCCCGGGACAGTCGAGCTCCTACGAGCAGTACTTC. V gene TRBV12-3 or TRBV12-4 combines with J gene TRBJ2-7, with 7 bases aligning to TRBD1. After removal of 6 bases from V and 0 bases from J, the junction contained 8 bases not matched to a gene. The CDR3 length is 15 residues.

This clonotype was counted at least ten times. The CDR3 DNA sequence: TGTGCCAGCCGGTTTGGACTAGCGGGAGTGGCAGATACGCAGTATTTT. It codes for CASRFGLAGVADTQYF. V gene TRBV11-1 combines with J gene TRBJ2-3; 13 bases match TRBD2. V trimming: 8 bases; J trimming: 4 bases; junction bases outside the gene matches: 9. The CDR3 runs to 16 residues. The germline V gene encodes CDR1 SGHAT and CDR2 FQDESV (reference sequence).

In its sample, this clonotype was seen a few times. The chain uses TRBV7-9 and TRBJ2-7; TRBD2 aligns across 7 bases. The V segment lost 4 bases and the J segment 2 bases; nucleotides outside the gene matches: 5. The CDR3 is made up of 14 amino acids. Germline V gene data show CDR1 as SEHNR and CDR2 as FQNEAQ (reference sequence). Here the CDR3 reads CASSSSSGPYEQYF. The CDR3, as DNA: TGTGCCAGCAGCTCCTCTAGCGGACCCTACGAGCAGTACTTC.

This clonotype has a count of ten or more. The chain is built from TRBV3-1 and TRBJ1-3, with D uncertain. V was cut by 4 bases and J by 4 bases, with 11 bases left in between. Per germline, CDR1 LGHDT and CDR2 YNNKEL (reference sequence). The CDR3 loop spans 14 amino acids. CDR3: CASSLGLSGNTIYF. For the CDR3, the DNA is TGTGCCAGCAGCCTCGGTTTGTCCGGAAACACCATATATTTT. Combining the CDR3 with reference TRBV3-1 and TRBJ1-3 gives the whole variable domain DTAVSQTPKYLVTQMGNDKSIKCEQNLGHDTMYWYKQDSKKFLKIMFSYNNKELIINETVPNRFSPKSPDKAHLNLHINSLELGDSAVYFCASSLGLSGNTIYFGEGSWLTVV.

At least ten counts were recorded for this clonotype. The V gene is TRBV18, the J gene TRBJ1-1; 7 positions match TRBD1. V was clipped by 3 bases and J by 5 bases; unmatched bases: 6. Germline CDR1 KGHSH, CDR2 LQKENI. CDR3 length equals 14 residues. CDR3 loop: CASSPLTGDTEAFF. CDR3 DNA: TGTGCCAGCTCACCGTTAACAGGGGATACTGAAGCTTTCTTT.

A word on this clonotype: This may arise from a read error, as a much more abundant clone is one base away. The rearrangement joins TRBV7-9 to TRBJ2-4; 9 positions agree with TRBD1. With 3 bases clipped from V and 4 bases from J, the junction kept 1 base outside the gene matches. CDR1 and CDR2 (germline): SEHNR, FQNEAQ (reference sequence). The CDR3 covers 14 residues. The CDR3, as DNA: TGTGCCAGCAGCTTTGACAGGGGGAAAAACATTCAGTACTTC. Translating it yields CASSFDRGKNIQYF.